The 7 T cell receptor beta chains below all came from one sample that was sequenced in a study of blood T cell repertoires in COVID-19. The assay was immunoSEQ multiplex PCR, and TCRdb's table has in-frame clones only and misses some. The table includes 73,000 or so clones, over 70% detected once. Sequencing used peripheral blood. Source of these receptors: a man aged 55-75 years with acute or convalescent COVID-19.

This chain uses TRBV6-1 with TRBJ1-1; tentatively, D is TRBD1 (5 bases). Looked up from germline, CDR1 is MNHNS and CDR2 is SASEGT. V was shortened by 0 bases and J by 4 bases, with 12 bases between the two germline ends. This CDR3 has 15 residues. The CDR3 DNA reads TGTGCCAGCAGTGAAGCGGGGGGATGGGGCACTGAAGCTTTCTTT. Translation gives CASSEAGGWGTEAFF.

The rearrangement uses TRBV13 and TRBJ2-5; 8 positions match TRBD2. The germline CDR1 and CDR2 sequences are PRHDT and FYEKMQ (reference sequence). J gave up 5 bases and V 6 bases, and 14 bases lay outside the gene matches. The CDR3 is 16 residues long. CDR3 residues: CASREGLREGDETQYF. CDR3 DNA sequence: TGTGCCAGCAGGGAAGGTTTACGGGAGGGTGATGAGACCCAGTACTTC. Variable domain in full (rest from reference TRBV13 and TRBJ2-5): AAGVIQSPRHLIKEKRETATLKCYPIPRHDTVYWYQQGPGQDPQFLISFYEKMQSDKGSIPDRFSAQQFSDYHSELNMSSLELGDSALYFCASREGLREGDETQYFGPGTRLLVL.

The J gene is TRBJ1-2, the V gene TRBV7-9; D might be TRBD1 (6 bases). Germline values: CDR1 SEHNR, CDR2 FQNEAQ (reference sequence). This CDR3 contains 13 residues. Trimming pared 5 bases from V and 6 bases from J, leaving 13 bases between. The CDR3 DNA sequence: TGTGCCAGCAGCATGATTTCAGGGGATGGCTACACCTTC. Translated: CASSMISGDGYTF. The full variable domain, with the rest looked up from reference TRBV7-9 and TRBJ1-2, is DTGVSQNPRHKITKRGQNVTFRCDPISEHNRLYWYRQTLGQGPEFLTYFQNEAQLEKSRLLSDRFSAERPKGSFSTLEIQRTEQGDSAMYLCASSMISGDGYTFGSGTRLTVV.

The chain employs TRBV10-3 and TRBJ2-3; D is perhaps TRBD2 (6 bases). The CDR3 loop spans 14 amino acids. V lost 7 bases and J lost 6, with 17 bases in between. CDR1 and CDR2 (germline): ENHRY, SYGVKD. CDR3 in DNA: TGTGCCATCAAGGTCGGGACTGAGGTTGATACGCAGTATTTT. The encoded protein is CAIKVGTEVDTQYF.

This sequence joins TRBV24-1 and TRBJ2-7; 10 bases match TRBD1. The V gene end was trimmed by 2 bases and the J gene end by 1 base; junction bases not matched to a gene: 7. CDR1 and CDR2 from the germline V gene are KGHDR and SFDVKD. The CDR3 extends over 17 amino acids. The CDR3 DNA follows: TGTGCCACCAGTGATTCACCCGGGACAGGGGATTCCTACGAGCAGTACTTC. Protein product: CATSDSPGTGDSYEQYF.

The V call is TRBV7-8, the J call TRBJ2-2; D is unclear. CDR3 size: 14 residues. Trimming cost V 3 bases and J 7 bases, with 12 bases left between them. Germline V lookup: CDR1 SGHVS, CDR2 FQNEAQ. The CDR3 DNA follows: TGTGCCAGCAGCTTCGTCGGCGGAGTCGGGGAGCTGTTTTTT. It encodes CASSFVGGVGELFF.

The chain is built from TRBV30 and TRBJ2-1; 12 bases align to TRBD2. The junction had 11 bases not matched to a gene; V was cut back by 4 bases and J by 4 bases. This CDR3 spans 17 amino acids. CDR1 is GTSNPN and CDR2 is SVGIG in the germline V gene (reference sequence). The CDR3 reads CAWIPLAGGRRYNEQFF. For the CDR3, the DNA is TGTGCCTGGATCCCCCTAGCGGGAGGGCGAAGGTACAATGAGCAGTTCTTC.